This T cell receptor (beta chain) is from a study of blood T cell repertoires in COVID-19. The assay was immunoSEQ multiplex PCR, and TCRdb's table has in-frame clones only and misses some. The sample includes under 200,000 clones, approximately 91% of them seen just once. Germline-derived CDR1 and CDR2 are DFQATT and SNEGSKA (reference sequence). CDR3 length equals 17 residues. The V end was cut by 3 bases, the J end by 3 bases, with 24 bases between. This TCR was recovered from a man aged 18-30 years with acute or convalescent COVID-19. The source material was peripheral blood. V gene TRBV20-1 combines with J gene TRBJ2-7, with D perhaps matching TRBD1 (5 bases). The CDR3 DNA reads as TGCAGTGCTAGTATTATCGAAGGGGCGCATCGAATCTACGAGCAGTACTTC. It codes for CSASIIEGAHRIYEQYF.